What follows is one T cell receptor beta chain and its context. The antigen remains unidentified. Researchers ran the PCR with 60 Vbeta and 13 Jbeta primers. Profiled with immunoSEQ multiplex PCR; TCRdb holds only in-frame clones, not every one. The data contain some 190,000 clones, about 87% of them seen just once; the ten biggest clones take up around 1.5%. This sample was taken from a study of cytomegalovirus exposure and HLA in healthy donors. In the study overall: T cells numbering about 180 million yielded around 120 million unique TCR beta sequences in an earlier analysis. Notes on the study in general: Reports indicated that the classifier achieved high specificity and sensitivity in diagnosing cytomegalovirus status. Reported findings show TCR beta sequences accurately forecast HLA-A and HLA-B alleles in most subjects.

Material for sequencing was PBMCs. This receptor was obtained from a woman between 18 and 29 years old in good health and CMV-seronegative.

The CDR3 is CASRDPSGIGDTDTQYF. CDR3 DNA sequence: TGTGCCAGCCGCGACCCGAGCGGGATTGGGGACACAGATACGCAGTATTTT. V and J are TRBV27 and TRBJ2-3; TRBD2 matches at 7 bases. This CDR3 is 17 amino acids long. Looked up from germline, CDR1 is MNHEY and CDR2 is SMNVEV (reference sequence). After removal of 8 bases from V and 2 bases from J, the junction contained 16 bases not matched to a gene.